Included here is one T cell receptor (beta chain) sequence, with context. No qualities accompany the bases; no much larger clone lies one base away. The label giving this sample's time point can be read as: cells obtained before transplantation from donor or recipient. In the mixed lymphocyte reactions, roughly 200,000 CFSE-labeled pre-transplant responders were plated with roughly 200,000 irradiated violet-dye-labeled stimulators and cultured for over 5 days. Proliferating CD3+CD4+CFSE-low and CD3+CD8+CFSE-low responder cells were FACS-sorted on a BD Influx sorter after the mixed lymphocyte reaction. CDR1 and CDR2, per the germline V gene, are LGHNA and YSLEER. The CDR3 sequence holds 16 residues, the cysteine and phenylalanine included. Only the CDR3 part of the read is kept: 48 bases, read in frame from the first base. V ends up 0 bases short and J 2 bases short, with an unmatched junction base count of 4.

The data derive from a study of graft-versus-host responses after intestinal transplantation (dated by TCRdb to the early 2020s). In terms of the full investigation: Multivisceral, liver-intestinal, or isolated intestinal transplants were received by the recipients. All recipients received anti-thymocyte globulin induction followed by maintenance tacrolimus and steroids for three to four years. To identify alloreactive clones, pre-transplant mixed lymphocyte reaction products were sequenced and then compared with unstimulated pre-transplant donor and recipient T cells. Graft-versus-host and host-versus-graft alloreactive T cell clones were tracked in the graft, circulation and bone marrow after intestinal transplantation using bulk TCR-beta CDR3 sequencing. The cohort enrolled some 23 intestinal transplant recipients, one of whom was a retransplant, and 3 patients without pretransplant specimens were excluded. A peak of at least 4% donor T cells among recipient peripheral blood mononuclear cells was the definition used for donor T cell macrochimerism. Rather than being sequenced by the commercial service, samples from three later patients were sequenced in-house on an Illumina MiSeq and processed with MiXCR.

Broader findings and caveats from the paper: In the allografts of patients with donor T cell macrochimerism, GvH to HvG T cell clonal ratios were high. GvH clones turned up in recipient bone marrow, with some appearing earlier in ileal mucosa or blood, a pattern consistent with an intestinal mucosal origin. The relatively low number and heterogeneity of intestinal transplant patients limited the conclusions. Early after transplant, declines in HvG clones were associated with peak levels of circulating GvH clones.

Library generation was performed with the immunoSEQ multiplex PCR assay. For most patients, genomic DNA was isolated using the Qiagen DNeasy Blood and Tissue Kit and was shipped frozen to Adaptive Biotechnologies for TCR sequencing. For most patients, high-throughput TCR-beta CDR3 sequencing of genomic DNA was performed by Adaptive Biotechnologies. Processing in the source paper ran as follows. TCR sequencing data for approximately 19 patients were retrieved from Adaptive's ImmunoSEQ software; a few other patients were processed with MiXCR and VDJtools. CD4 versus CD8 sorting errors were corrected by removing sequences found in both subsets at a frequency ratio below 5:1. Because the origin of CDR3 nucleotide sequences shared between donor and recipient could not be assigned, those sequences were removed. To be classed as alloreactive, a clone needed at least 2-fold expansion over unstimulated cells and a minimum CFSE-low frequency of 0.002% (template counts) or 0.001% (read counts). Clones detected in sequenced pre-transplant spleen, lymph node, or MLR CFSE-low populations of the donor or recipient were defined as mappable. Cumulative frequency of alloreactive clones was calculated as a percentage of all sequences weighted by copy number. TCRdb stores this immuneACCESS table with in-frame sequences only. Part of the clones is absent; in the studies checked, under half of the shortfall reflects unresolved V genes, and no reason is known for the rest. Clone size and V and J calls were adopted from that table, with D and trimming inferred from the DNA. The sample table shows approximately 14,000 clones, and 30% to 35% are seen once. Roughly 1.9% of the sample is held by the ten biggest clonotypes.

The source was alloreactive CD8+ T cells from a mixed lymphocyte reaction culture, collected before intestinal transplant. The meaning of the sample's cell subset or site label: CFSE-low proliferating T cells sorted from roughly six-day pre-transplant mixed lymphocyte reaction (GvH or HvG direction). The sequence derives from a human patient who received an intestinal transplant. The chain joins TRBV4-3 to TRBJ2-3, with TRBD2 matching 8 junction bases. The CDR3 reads CASSQDRGGPTDTQYF. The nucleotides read TGCGCCAGCAGCCAAGACCGGGGGGGACCCACAGATACGCAGTATTTT.